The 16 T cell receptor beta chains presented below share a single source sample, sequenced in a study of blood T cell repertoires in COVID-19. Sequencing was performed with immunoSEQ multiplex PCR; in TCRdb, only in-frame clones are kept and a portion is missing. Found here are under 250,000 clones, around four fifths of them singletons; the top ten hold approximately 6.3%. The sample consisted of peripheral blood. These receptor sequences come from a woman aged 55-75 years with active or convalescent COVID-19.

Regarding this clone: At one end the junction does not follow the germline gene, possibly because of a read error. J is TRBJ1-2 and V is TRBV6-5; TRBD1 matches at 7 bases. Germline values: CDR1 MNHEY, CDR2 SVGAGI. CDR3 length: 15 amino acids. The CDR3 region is CASSDSGQPNYGYTF. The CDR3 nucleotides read TGTGCCAGCAGTGACTCGGGACAGCCTAACTATGGCTACACCTTC.

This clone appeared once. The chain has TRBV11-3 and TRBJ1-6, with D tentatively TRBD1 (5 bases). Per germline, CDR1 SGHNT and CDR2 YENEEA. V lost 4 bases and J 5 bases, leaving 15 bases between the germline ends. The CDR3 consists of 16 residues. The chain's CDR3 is CASSSRFGGNNSPLHF. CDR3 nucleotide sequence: TGTGCCAGCAGCTCGCGATTCGGGGGGAATAATTCACCCCTCCACTTT.

CDR3 amino acids: CASTTGSYGYTF. The CDR3 nucleotides read TGTGCCAGCACGACAGGGTCCTATGGCTACACCTTC. J is TRBJ1-2 and V is TRBV9; 7 bases are shared with TRBD1. This CDR3 has 12 amino acids. V shed 6 bases and J 4 bases; nucleotides not matched to a gene: 3. Germline values: CDR1 SGDLS, CDR2 YYNGEE.

The CDR3 sequence is CASSPRLAGGPGEQYV. The CDR3 DNA reads TGTGCCAGCAGCCCCCGACTAGCGGGGGGGCCGGGAGAGCAGTACGTC. The J gene is TRBJ2-7, the V gene TRBV5-6; 14 nucleotides agree with TRBD2. Germline V gene data show CDR1 as SGHDT and CDR2 as YYEEEE. V lost 4 bases and J lost 7; bases outside the gene matches: 10. The CDR3 has 16 residues.

CDR3 residues: CASSTRLGGTDTQYF. Written as DNA, the CDR3 is TGTGCCAGCAGCACCCGACTAGGGGGCACAGATACGCAGTATTTT. The chain uses TRBV3-1 (or the pseudogene TRBV3-2) and TRBJ2-3; the D gene is possibly TRBD2 (6 bases). Germline V CDR1 and CDR2: LGHDT, YNNKEL (reference sequence). The germline V and J ends were trimmed by 5 bases and 1 base, with 13 bases remaining between them. The CDR3 covers 15 residues.

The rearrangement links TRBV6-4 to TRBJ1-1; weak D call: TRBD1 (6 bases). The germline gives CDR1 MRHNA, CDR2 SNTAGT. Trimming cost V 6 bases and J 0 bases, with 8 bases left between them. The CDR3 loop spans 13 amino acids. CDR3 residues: CASRQGMNTEAFF. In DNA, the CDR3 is TGTGCCAGCAGGCAGGGGATGAACACTGAAGCTTTCTTT.

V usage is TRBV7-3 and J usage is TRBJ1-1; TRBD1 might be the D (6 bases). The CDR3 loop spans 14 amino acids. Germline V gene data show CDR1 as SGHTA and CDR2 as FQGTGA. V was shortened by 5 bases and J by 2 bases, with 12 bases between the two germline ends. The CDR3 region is CASSQDRGNTEAFF. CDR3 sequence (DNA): TGTGCCAGCAGCCAGGACAGAGGAAACACTGAAGCTTTCTTT.

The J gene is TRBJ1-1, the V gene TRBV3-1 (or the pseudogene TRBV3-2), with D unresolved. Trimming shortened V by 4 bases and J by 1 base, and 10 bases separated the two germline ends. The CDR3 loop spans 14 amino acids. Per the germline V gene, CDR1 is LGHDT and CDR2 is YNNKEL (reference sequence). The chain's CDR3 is CASSLGSRNTEAFF. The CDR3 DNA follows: TGTGCCAGCAGCCTGGGCAGCAGGAACACTGAAGCTTTCTTT.

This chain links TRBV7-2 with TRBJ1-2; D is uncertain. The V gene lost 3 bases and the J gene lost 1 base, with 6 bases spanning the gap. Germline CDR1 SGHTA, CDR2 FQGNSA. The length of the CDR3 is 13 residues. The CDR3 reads CASSFYSNYGYTF. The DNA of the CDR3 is TGTGCCAGCAGCTTCTACAGTAACTATGGCTACACCTTC.

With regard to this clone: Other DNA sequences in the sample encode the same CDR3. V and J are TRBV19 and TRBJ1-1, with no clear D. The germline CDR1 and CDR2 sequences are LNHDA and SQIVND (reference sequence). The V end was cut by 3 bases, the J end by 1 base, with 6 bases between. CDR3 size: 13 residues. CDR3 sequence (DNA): TGTGCCAGTAGTATTCAGAAGAACACTGAAGCTTTCTTT. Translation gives CASSIQKNTEAFF.

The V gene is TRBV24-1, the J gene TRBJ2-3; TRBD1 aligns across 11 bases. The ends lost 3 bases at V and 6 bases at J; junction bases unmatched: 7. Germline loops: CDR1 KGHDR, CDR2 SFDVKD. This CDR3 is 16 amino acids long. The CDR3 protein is CATSDRTGGNPDTQYF. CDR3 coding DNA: TGTGCCACCAGTGATAGGACAGGGGGCAATCCGGATACGCAGTATTTT.

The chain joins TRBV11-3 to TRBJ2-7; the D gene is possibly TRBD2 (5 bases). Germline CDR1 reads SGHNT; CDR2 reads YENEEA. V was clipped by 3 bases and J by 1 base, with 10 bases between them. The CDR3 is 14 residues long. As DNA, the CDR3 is TGTGCCAGCAGCTTTGAGCGGCTATCCTACGAGCAGTACTTC. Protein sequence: CASSFERLSYEQYF. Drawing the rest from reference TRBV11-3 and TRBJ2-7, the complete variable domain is EAGVVQSPRYKIIEKKQPVAFWCNPISGHNTLYWYLQNLGQGPELLIRYENEEAVDDSQLPKDRFSAERLKGVDSTLKIQPAELGDSAVYLCASSFERLSYEQYFGPGTRLTVT.

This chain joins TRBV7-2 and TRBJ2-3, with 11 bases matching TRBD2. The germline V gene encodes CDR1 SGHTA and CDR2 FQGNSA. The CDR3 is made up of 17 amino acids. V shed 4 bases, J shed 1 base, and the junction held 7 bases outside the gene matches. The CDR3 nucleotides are TGTGCCAGCAGCTCCCGGACTAGCGGGTTACGCACAGATACGCAGTATTTT. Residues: CASSSRTSGLRTDTQYF.

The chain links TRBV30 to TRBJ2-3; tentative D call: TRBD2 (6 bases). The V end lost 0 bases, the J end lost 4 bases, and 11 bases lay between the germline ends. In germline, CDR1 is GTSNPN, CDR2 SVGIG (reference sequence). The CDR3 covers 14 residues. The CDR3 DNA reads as TGTGCCTGGAGTGTAGCGGGCGGCTCAGATACGCAGTATTTT. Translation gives CAWSVAGGSDTQYF.

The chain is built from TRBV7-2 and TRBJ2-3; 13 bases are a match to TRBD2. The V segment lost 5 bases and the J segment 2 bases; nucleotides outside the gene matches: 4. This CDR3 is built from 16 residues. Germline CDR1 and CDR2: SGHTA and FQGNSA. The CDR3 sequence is CASSLTSGGYTDTQYF. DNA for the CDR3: TGTGCCAGCAGCCTGACTAGCGGGGGGTACACAGATACGCAGTATTTT.

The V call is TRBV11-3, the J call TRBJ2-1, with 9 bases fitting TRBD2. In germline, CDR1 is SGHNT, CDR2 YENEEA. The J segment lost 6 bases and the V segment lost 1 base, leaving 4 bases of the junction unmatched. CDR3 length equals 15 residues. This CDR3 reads CASSLVGTSSNEQFF. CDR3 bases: TGTGCCAGCAGCTTAGTGGGGACTAGCAGCAATGAGCAGTTCTTC.